This T cell receptor beta chain was sequenced for a study of T cells after yellow fever vaccination. This CDR3 is built from 15 residues. Germline V gives CDR1 SGHVS, CDR2 FQNEAQ. Trimming removed 2 bases from V and 2 bases from J, with 9 bases in between. TCRdb processed the 5' RACE reads anew with MiXCR; each CDR3 protein has one entry. The sample records approximately 610,000 distinct CDR3 sequences, around a sixth being singletons. The receptor comes from a man aged 18 to 30 who received the YFV17D yellow fever vaccine. The chain joins TRBV7-8 to TRBJ2-2; D is undetermined. The material was PBMCs, obtained around 5 days after the first yellow fever vaccination. CDR3 protein: CASSLFSSNTGELFF. The CDR3 DNA reads as TGTGCCAGCAGCTTATTCTCTAGTAACACCGGGGAGCTGTTTTTT.